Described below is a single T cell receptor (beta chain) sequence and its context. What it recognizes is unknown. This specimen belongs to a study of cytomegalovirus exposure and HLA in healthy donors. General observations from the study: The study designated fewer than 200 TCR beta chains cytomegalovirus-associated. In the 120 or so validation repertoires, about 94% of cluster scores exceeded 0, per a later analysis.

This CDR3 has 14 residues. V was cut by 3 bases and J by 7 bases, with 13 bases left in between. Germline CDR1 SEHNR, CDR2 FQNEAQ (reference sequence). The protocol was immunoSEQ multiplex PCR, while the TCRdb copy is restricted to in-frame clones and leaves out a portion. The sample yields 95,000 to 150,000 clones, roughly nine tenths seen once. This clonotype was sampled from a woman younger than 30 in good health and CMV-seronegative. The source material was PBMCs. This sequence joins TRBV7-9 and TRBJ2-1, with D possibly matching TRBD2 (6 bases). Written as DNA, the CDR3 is TGTGCCAGCAGCTTGAGTGGGGCGGGGAATGAGCAGTTCTTC. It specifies CASSLSGAGNEQFF.